These 10 T cell receptor beta chains were sequenced from one sample in a study of blood T cell repertoires in COVID-19. Sequenced by immunoSEQ multiplex PCR; TCRdb stores in-frame clones only, minus some. This sample has roughly 41,000 clones; about 88% occur once, and the top ten carry about 11%. The sample was peripheral blood. Receptors were obtained from a man aged 60 to 69 with active COVID-19.

This chain connects TRBV10-1 to TRBJ1-2, with TRBD1 matching over 7 bases. CDR1 and CDR2 from the germline V gene are WNHNN and SYGVQD (reference sequence). CDR3 length equals 13 residues. Unmatched junction bases numbered 8, after V lost 7 bases and J lost 6 bases. The CDR3 reads CASNHDRDNGYTF. The CDR3 nucleotides are TGCGCCAGCAATCACGACAGGGACAATGGCTACACCTTC.

The chain combines TRBV18 with TRBJ2-3; 7 nucleotides align to TRBD2. Germline V gene sequence: CDR1 KGHSH, CDR2 LQKENI. V shed 2 bases and J 3 bases; nucleotides not matched to a gene: 2. This CDR3 is 14 amino acids long. The CDR3 protein is CASSPTGGTDTQYF. The CDR3 DNA reads TGTGCCAGCTCACCAACCGGGGGGACAGATACGCAGTATTTT.

The chain recombines TRBV9 with TRBJ2-1, with 8 bases lining up with TRBD2. This CDR3 is 14 amino acids long. From germline, CDR1 is SGDLS and CDR2 YYNGEE. V shed 0 bases and J 7 bases; nucleotides not matched to a gene: 3. The CDR3: CASSVAGGLNEQFF. The CDR3 nucleotides read TGTGCCAGCAGCGTAGCGGGAGGGCTTAATGAGCAGTTCTTC. The complete variable domain, with remaining parts taken from reference TRBV9 and TRBJ2-1, reads DSGVTQTPKHLITATGQRVTLRCSPRSGDLSVYWYQQSLDQGLQFLIQYYNGEERAKGNILERFSAQQFPDLHSELNLSSLELGDSALYFCASSVAGGLNEQFFGPGTRLTVL.

V is TRBV5-1 and J is TRBJ1-1; D unresolved. Germline CDR1 is SGHRS and CDR2 is YFSETQ. This CDR3 spans 16 amino acids. The V end was cut by 1 base, the J end by 0 bases, with 13 bases between. The CDR3 DNA sequence: TGCGCCAGCAGCTTGACGACTGCATCATTGAACACTGAAGCTTTCTTT. Translating it yields CASSLTTASLNTEAFF.

V and J are TRBV4-1 and TRBJ2-2; weak D call: TRBD1 (6 bases). Trimming removed 0 bases at V and 7 bases at J, with 15 bases between. The CDR3 is 16 amino acids. The germline CDR1 and CDR2 sequences are MGHRA and YSYEKL. The CDR3 bases are TGCGCCAGCAGCCAAGATCCCCTCACAGGGATCGGGGAGCTGTTTTTT. Amino acids: CASSQDPLTGIGELFF.

This chain connects TRBV24-1 to TRBJ1-2; 8 bases are a match to TRBD1. The germline V gene encodes CDR1 KGHDR and CDR2 SFDVKD. The ends lost 9 bases at V and 2 bases at J; junction bases unmatched: 4. The CDR3 length is 13 residues. The CDR3 DNA reads as TGTGCCACCTCCGGACAGGGAAACTATGGCTACACCTTC. The encoded protein is CATSGQGNYGYTF.

The chain has TRBV13 and TRBJ2-5; D might be TRBD2 (5 bases). With 6 bases removed from V and 5 bases from J, the gap between germline ends came to 10 bases. Germline loops: CDR1 PRHDT, CDR2 FYEKMQ (reference sequence). This CDR3 has 12 residues. The CDR3 nucleotides are TGTGCCAGCAGTGGGAGAATGGAGACCCAGTACTTC. Protein: CASSGRMETQYF.

The J gene is TRBJ2-5, the V gene TRBV6-6; perhaps TRBD1 as D (5 bases). Trimming stripped 4 bases from V and 5 bases from J, with 14 bases between. The CDR3 extends over 14 amino acids. Germline lookup yields CDR1 MNHNY and CDR2 SVGAGI (reference sequence). The chain's CDR3 is CASSLATEPETQYF. The DNA of the CDR3 is TGTGCCAGCAGTTTGGCGACAGAGCCTGAGACCCAGTACTTC.

CDR3 region: CASSLQGAYEQYF. DNA of the CDR3: TGTGCCAGCAGCTTGCAGGGGGCCTACGAGCAGTACTTC. The V gene is TRBV5-6, the J gene TRBJ2-7, with 7 bases that match TRBD1. The CDR3 consists of 13 residues. The V gene end was trimmed by 1 base and the J gene end by 2 bases; junction bases not matched to a gene: 0. The germline gives CDR1 SGHDT, CDR2 YYEEEE.

V usage is TRBV7-9 and J usage is TRBJ2-2; maybe TRBD1 (6 bases). Germline CDR1 SEHNR, CDR2 FQNEAQ (reference sequence). The ends were cut back, 5 bases at V and 3 bases at J, with 19 bases in the middle. The CDR3 has 17 residues. The CDR3 region has the DNA TGTGCCAGCAGCACCCATCACCCAGGGGCGGACACCGGGGAGCTGTTTTTT. Translating it yields CASSTHHPGADTGELFF. The variable domain in full, completed from reference TRBV7-9 and TRBJ2-2, reads DTGVSQNPRHKITKRGQNVTFRCDPISEHNRLYWYRQTLGQGPEFLTYFQNEAQLEKSRLLSDRFSAERPKGSFSTLEIQRTEQGDSAMYLCASSTHHPGADTGELFFGEGSRLTVL.